This T cell receptor (beta chain) was obtained from a study of vaccination and CD4 T cells after COVID-19. Turning to the study itself: Between diagnosis and the drawing of post-COVID samples lay a median roughly 91 days (range 35 to 161). The control cultures got either a CEFX pool, an HIV-1 Nef pool, or no peptide at all.

In regard to this clonotype: Its cognate antigen is unknown.

There are 15 residues in the CDR3. V lost 3 bases, J lost 4 bases, and 13 bases lay in between. Treatment indicated: roughly 11-day PBMC culture with coronavirus spike peptide pools or control peptides (ViraFEST assay). The medium had half its volume replaced with fresh IL-2 medium on days 3 and 7. The Oncomine TCR Beta short-read assay sequenced DNA from cultured CD4+ T cells. One entry per CDR3 protein results from TCRdb running MiXCR on the PCR reads. The sample consists of some 10,000 distinct CDR3 sequences, 40% to 55% of them appearing once. Specimen: CD4+ T cells from blood, cultured in vitro. This TCR derives from a human donor who had recovered from COVID-19. J is TRBJ1-5 and V is TRBV12-3 or TRBV12-4, with a weak D call TRBD1 (5 bases). CDR3 nucleotide sequence: TGTGCCAGCAGTTTTAACGGGGCGCCGAATCAGCCCCAGCATTTT. This sequence encodes CASSFNGAPNQPQHF.